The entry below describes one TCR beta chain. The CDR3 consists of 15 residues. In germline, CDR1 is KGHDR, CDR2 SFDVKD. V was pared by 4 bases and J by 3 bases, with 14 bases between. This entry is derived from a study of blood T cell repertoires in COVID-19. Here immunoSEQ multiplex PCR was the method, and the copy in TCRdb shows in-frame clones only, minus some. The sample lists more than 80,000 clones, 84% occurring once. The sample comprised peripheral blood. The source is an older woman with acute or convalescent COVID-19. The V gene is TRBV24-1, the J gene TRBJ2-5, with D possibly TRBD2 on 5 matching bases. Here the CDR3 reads CATSDDGRGKETQYF. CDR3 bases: TGTGCCACCAGTGACGACGGACGGGGAAAAGAGACCCAGTACTTC.